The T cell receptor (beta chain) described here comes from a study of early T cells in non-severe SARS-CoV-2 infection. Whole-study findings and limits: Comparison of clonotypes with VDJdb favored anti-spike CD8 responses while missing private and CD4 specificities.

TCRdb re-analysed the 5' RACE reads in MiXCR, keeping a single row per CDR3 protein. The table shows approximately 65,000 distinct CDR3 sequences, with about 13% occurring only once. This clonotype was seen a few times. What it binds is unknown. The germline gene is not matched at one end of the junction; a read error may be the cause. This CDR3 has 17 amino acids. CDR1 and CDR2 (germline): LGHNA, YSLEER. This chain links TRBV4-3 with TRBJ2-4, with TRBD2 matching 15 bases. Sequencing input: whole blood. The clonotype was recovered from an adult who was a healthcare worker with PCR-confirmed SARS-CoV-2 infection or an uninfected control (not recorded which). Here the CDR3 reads CTSSQRTSGGAGDIQYF. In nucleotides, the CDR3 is TGCACCAGCAGCCAAAGGACTAGCGGGGGGGCCGGGGACATTCAGTACTTC.